What follows is one T cell receptor (beta chain) and its context. TCRdb ran MiXCR on the 5' RACE reads and lists one entry per CDR3 protein. The sample has 1,800,000 or so distinct CDR3 sequences, under 35% seen once. The donors were all healthy and Caucasian. This specimen comes from a study of identical twins. Germline-derived CDR1 and CDR2 are SGHTA and FQGNSA. V gave up 2 bases and J gave up 4 bases, with 14 bases separating them. The CDR3 loop spans 16 amino acids. The chain carries TRBV7-2 and TRBJ1-4, with D perhaps TRBD1 (6 bases). This sequence originates from a newborn girl in good health. Input material: cord blood. CDR3 sequence: CASSLTPGQRNEKLFF. DNA of the CDR3: TGTGCCAGCAGCTTAACCCCAGGACAGCGTAATGAAAAACTGTTTTTT.